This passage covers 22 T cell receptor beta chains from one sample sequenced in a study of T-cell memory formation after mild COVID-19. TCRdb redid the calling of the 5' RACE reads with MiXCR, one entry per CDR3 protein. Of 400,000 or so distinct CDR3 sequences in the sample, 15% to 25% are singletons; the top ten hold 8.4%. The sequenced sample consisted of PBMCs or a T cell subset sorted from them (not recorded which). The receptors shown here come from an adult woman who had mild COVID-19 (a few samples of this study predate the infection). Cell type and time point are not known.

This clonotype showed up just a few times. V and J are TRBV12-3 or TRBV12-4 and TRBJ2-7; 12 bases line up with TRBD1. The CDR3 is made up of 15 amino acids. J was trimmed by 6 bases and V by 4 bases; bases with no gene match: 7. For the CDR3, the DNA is TGTGCCAGCAGTTCTGGGGACAGGGGGCGGCTCGAGCAGTACTTC. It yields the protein CASSSGDRGRLEQYF.

CDR3 nucleotide sequence: TGTGCCAGCAGCTTAACCTTAGATCATAACTATGGCTACACCTTC. Its translation is CASSLTLDHNYGYTF. The chain carries TRBV7-9 and TRBJ1-2; no definite D call. CDR1 SEHNR and CDR2 FQNEAQ come from the germline V gene (reference sequence). The CDR3 sequence is 15 residues long. V dropped 2 bases and J dropped 1 base, with 11 bases sitting between them.

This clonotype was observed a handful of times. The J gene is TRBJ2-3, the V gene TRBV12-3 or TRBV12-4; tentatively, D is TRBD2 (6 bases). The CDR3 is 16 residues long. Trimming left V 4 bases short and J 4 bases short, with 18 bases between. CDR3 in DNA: TGTGCCAGCAGTTCCTTGACTAGAGGAGGCGCAGATACGCAGTATTTT. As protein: CASSSLTRGGADTQYF.

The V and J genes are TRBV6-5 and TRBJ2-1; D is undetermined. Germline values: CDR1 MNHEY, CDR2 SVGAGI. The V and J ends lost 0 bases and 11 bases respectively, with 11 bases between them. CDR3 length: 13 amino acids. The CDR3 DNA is TGTGCCAGCAGTTACTCGGATGAAGGAAAGCAGTTCTTC. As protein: CASSYSDEGKQFF.

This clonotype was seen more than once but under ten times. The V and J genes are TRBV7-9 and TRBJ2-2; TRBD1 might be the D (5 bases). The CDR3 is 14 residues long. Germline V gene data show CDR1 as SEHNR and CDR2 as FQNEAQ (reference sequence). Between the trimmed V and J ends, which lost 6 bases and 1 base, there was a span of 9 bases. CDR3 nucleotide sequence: TGTGCCAGCAGAACCGACAGGAACACCGGGGAGCTGTTTTTT. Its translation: CASRTDRNTGELFF.

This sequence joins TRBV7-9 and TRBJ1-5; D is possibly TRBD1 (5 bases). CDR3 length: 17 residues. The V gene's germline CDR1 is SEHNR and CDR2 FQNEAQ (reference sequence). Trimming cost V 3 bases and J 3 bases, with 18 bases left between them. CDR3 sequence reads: CASSFYLTGAPNQPQHF. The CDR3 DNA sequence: TGTGCCAGCAGCTTTTATTTGACCGGGGCCCCCAATCAGCCCCAGCATTTT.

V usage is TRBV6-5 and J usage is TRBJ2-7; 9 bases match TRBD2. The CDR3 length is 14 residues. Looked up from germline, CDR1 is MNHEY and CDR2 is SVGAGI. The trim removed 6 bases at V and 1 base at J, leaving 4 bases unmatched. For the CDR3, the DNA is TGTGCCAGCAGGTGGACTAGCGAGTCCTACGAGCAGTACTTC. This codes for CASRWTSESYEQYF.

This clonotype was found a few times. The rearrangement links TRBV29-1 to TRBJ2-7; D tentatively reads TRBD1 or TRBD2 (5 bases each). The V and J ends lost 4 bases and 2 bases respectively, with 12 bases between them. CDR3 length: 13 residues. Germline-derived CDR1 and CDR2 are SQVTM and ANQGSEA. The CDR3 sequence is CSVAGAGAYEQYF. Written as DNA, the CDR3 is TGCAGCGTTGCCGGGGCGGGTGCCTACGAGCAGTACTTC.

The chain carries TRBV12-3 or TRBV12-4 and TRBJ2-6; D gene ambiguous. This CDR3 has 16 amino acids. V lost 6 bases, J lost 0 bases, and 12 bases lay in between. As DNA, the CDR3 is TGTGCCAGCAGCCTGAATTTACTCTCTGGGGCCAACGTCCTGACTTTC. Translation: CASSLNLLSGANVLTF.

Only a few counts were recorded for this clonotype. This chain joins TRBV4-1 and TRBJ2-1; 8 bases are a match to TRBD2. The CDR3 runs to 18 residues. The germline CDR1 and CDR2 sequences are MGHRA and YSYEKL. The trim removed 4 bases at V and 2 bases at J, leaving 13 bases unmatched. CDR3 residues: CASSPRAGGEVPYNEQFF. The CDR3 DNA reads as TGCGCCAGCAGCCCTCGCGCGGGGGGCGAGGTCCCCTACAATGAGCAGTTCTTC.

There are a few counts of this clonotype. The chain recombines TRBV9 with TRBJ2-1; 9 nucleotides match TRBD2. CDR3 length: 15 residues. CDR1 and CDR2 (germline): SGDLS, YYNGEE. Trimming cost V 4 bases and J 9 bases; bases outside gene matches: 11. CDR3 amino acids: CASSLVAGEDGEQFF. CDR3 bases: TGTGCCAGCAGCTTAGTAGCGGGAGAAGACGGTGAGCAGTTCTTC.

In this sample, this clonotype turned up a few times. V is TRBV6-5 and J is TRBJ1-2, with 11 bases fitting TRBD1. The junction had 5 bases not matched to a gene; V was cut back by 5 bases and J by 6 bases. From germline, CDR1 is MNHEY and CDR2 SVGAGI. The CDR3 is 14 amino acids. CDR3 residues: CASSPQGQGDGYTF. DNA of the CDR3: TGTGCCAGCAGTCCACAGGGACAGGGGGATGGCTACACCTTC.

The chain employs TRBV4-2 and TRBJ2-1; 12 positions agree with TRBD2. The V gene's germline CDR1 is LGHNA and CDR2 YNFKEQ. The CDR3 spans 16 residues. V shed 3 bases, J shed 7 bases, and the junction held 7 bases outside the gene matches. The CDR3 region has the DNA TGTGCCAGCAGCCAGGTGGGACTAGCGGGCGGAAATGAGCAGTTCTTC. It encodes CASSQVGLAGGNEQFF.

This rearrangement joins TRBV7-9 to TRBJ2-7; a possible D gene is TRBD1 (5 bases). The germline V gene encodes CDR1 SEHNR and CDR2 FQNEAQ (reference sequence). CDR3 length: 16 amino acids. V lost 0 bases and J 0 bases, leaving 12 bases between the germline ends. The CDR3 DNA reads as TGTGCCAGCAGCTTAGCCCACGTGACAGACTCCTACGAGCAGTACTTC. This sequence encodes CASSLAHVTDSYEQYF.

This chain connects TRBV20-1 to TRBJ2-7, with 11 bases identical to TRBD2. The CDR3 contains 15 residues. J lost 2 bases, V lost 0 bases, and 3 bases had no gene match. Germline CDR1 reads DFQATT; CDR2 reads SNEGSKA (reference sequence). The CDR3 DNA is TGCAGTGCTAGAGACGGACTAGCGGGTGCCTACGAGCAGTACTTC. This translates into CSARDGLAGAYEQYF.

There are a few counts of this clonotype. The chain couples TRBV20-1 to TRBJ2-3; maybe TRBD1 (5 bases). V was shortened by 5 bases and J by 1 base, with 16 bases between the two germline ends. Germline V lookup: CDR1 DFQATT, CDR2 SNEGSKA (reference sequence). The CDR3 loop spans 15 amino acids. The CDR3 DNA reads TGCAGTGCTGTCCCAGGGTTCCTAGGCACAGATACGCAGTATTTT. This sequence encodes CSAVPGFLGTDTQYF.

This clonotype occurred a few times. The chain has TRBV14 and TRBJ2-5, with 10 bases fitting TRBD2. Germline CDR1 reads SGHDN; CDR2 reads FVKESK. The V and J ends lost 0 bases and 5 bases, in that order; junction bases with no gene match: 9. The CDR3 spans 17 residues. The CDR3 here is CASSQELVAGGAETQYF. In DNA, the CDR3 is TGTGCCAGCAGCCAAGAATTGGTAGCGGGAGGAGCTGAGACCCAGTACTTC.

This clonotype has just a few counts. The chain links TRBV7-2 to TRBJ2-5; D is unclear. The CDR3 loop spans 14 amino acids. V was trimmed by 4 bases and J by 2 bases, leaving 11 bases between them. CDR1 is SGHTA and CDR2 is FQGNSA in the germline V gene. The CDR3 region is CASSSRFQQETQYF. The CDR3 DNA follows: TGTGCCAGCAGCTCGCGGTTCCAACAAGAGACCCAGTACTTC.

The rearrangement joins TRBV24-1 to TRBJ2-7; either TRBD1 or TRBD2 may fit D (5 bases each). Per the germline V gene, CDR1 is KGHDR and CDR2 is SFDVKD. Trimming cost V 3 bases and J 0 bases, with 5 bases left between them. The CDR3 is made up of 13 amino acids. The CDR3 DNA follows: TGTGCCACCAGTGATGGGGGCTCCTACGAGCAGTACTTC. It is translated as CATSDGGSYEQYF.

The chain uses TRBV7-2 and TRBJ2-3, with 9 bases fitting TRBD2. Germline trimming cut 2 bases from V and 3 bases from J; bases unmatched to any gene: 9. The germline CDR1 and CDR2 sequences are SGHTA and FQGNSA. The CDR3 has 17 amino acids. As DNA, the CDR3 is TGTGCCAGCAGCTTAAGGATAGCGGGAGCTGGTACAGATACGCAGTATTTT. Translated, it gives CASSLRIAGAGTDTQYF. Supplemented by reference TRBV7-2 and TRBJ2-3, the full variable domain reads GAGVSQSPSNKVTEKGKDVELRCDPISGHTALYWYRQSLGQGLEFLIYFQGNSAPDKSGLPSDRFSAERTGGSVSTLTIQRTQQEDSAVYLCASSLRIAGAGTDTQYFGPGTRLTVL.

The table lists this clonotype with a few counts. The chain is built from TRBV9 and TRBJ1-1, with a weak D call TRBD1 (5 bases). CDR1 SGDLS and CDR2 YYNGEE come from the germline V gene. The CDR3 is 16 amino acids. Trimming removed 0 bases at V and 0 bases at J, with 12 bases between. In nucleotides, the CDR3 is TGTGCCAGCAGCGTAGGCCTTGGACAAGTGAACACTGAAGCTTTCTTT. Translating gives CASSVGLGQVNTEAFF. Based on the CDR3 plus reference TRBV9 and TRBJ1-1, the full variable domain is DSGVTQTPKHLITATGQRVTLRCSPRSGDLSVYWYQQSLDQGLQFLIQYYNGEERAKGNILERFSAQQFPDLHSELNLSSLELGDSALYFCASSVGLGQVNTEAFFGQGTRLTVV.

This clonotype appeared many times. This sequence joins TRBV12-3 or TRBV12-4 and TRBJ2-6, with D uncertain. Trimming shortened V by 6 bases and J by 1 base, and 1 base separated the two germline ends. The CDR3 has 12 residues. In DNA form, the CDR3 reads TGTGCCAGCAGGTCTGGGGCCAACGTCCTGACTTTC. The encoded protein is CASRSGANVLTF.